This T cell receptor (beta chain) was sequenced in a study of control samples from healthy donors and cancer patients. The protocol was immunoSEQ multiplex PCR, while the TCRdb copy is restricted to in-frame clones and leaves out a portion. The table has 75,000 to 90,000 clones, more than 75% seen once. The sample consisted of blood. This sequence originates from a middle-aged woman in good health.

The CDR3 DNA is TGTGCCAGCAGTGAAGTAGGGACAGCAGCCTACGAGCAGTACTTC. Translation gives CASSEVGTAAYEQYF. This rearrangement joins TRBV6-1 to TRBJ2-7; 7 nucleotides match TRBD1. The germline V gene encodes CDR1 MNHNS and CDR2 SASEGT. Unmatched junction bases numbered 5, after V lost 1 base and J lost 2 bases. The CDR3 covers 15 residues.